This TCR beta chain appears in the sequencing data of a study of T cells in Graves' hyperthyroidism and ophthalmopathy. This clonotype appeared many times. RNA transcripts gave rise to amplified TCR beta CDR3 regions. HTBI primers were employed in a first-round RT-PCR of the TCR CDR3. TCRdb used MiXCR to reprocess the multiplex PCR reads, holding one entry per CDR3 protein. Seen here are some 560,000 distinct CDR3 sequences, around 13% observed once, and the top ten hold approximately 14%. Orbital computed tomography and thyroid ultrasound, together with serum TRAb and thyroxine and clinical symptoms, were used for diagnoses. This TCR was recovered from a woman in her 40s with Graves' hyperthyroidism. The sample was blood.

The CDR3 protein is CASSLASQGGEQYF. CDR3 DNA sequence: TGTGCCAGCAGTTTAGCCAGCCAGGGGGGCGAGCAGTACTTC. This chain connects TRBV12-3 or TRBV12-4 to TRBJ2-7; D possibly corresponds to TRBD1 (7 bases). This CDR3 spans 14 amino acids. Deletions cut 0 bases from V and 6 bases from J, with 12 bases between.